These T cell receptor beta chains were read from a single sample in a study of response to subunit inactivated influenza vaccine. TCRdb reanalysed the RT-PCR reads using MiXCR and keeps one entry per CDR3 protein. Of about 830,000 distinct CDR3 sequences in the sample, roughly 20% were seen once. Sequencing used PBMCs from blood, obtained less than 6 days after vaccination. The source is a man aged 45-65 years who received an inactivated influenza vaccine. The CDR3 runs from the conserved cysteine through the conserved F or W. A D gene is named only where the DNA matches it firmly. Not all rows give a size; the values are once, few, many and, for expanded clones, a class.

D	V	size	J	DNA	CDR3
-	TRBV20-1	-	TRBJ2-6	TGCAGTGCTACAGACAGGAGAAACCCTGGGGCCAACGTCCTGACTTTC	CSATDRRNPGANVLTF
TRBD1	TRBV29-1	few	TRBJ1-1	TGCAGCGTTGACCCTTCGGGACAGGGGAACACTGAAGCTTTCTTT	CSVDPSGQGNTEAFF
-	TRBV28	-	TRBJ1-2	TGTGCCAGCAGTCCCAGGGTAGGGTACTATGGCTACACCTTC	CASSPRVGYYGYTF
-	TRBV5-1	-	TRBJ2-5	TGCGCCAGCAGCTTGGCCATGGGGCGCATCTCGGAGACCCAGTACTTC	CASSLAMGRISETQYF
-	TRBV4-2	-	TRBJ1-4	TGTGCCAGCAGCCGCGCCTCCGGGACATATGAAAAACTGTTTTTT	CASSRASGTYEKLFF
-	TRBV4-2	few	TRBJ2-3	TGTGCCAGCAGCCAAGATGTAGGCACAGATACGCAGTATTTT	CASSQDVGTDTQYF
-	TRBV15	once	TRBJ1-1	TGTGCCACCAGCAGAGGCCCCGGGGGGGCGATGACGGAAGCTTTCTTT	CATSRGPGGAMTEAFF
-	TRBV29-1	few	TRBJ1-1	TGCAGCGTTGAGCTGGGGGCATACACTGAAGCTTTCTTT	CSVELGAYTEAFF
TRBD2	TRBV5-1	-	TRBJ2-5	TGCGCCAGCAGCCAACTAGCGGAGGGGGAGACCCAGTACTTC	CASSQLAEGETQYF
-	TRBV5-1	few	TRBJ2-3	TGCGCCAGCAGCTTGGTCTCGGAAAGCACAGATACGCAGTATTTT	CASSLVSESTDTQYF
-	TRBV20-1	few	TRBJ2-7	TGCAGTGCTAGAGATACTAACTACGAGCAGTACTTC	CSARDTNYEQYF
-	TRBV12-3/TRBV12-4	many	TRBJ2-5	TGTGCCAGCAGTGAACTAGGGATGGGAGAGACCCAGTACTTC	CASSELGMGETQYF
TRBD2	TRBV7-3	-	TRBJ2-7	TGTGCCAGCAGCTTAACATGGGGGGCGACGACTAGCGGGGGACTTTACGAGCAGTACTTC	CASSLTWGATTSGGLYEQYF
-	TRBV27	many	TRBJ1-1	TGTGCCAGCAGACCCATCGAGGGGACTGAAGCTTTCTTT	CASRPIEGTEAFF
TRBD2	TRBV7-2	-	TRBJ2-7	TGTGCCAGCAGCTTAGCGAGAGGACTAGCGGACACGTACGAGCAGTACTTC	CASSLARGLADTYEQYF
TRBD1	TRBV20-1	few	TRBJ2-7	TGCAGTGCTAGAATTCCGGGACAGATCTACGAGCAGTACTTC	CSARIPGQIYEQYF
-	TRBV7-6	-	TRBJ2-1	TGTGCCAGCAGCTTAGCGTCGGAGGGAGTCCGAAATGAGCAGTTCTTC	CASSLASEGVRNEQFF
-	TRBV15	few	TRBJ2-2	TGTGCCACCAGCCCCTGGGGGGACTCCTCCACCGGGGAGCTGTTTTTT	CATSPWGDSSTGELFF
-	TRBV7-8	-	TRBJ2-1	TGTGCCAGCAGCTTATCAGCGGGACACTACAATGAGCAGTTCTTC	CASSLSAGHYNEQFF
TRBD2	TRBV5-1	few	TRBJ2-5	TGCGCCAGCAGCTACCGACTAGCGGGGCAAGAGACCCAGTACTTC	CASSYRLAGQETQYF
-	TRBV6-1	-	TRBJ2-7	TGTGCCAGCATATCAAGGAAAACCTACGAGCAGTACTTC	CASISRKTYEQYF
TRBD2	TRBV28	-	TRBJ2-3	TGTGCCAGCAGTTATCCGACTAGCGCCACAGATACGCAGTATTTT	CASSYPTSATDTQYF
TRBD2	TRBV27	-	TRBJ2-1	TGTGCCAGCAGTCCCCTTCTGGGGCGGGAGGGCGAAGGGCAGTTCTTC	CASSPLLGREGEGQFF
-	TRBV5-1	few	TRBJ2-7	TGCGCCAGCAGCTCCGGACACAAGAACTACGAGCAGTACTTC	CASSSGHKNYEQYF
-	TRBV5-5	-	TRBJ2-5	TGTGCCAGCAGCTTGGCCGCGTACCAAGAGACCCAGTACTTC	CASSLAAYQETQYF
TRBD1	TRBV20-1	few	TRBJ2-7	TGCAGTGCTAGTGGACAGGGCGGTAAGTCCTACGAGCAGTACTTC	CSASGQGGKSYEQYF
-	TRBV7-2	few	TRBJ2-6	TGTGCCAGCAGCTTAGCGACTCGGCTCTCTGGGGCCAACGTCCTGACTTTC	CASSLATRLSGANVLTF
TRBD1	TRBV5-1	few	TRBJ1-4	TGCGCCAGCAGCTTGACCGGGACAGGGGTCGAAAAACTGTTTTTT	CASSLTGTGVEKLFF
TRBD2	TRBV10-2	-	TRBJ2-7	TGCGCCAGCAGTGAGGTCAGCGGGGGTGAAAAAAACGAGCAGTACTTC	CASSEVSGGEKNEQYF
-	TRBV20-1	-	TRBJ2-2	TGCAGTGCTAGAGATCTCTCGGGGGACAGGAACACCGGGGAGCTGTTTTTT	CSARDLSGDRNTGELFF
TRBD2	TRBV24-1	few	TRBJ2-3	TGTGCCGCGCTGGGGCGGGAGGTCACAGATACGCAGTATTTT	CAALGREVTDTQYF
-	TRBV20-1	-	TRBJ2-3	TGCAGTGCTACTCCTACTCGGAGAAGCACAGATACGCAGTATTTT	CSATPTRRSTDTQYF
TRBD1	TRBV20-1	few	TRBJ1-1	TGCAGTGTTAGGGGTCAGGGGGACACTGAAGCTTTCTTT	CSVRGQGDTEAFF
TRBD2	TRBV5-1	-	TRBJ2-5	TGCGCCAGCAGCAACATAGCGGGGGGAGGAGAGACCCAGTACTTC	CASSNIAGGGETQYF
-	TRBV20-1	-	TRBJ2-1	TGCAGTGCTACGGCGGTGAGCTTCTACAATGAGCAGTTCTTC	CSATAVSFYNEQFF
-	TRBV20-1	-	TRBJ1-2	TGCAGTGCTTACCATGGGGCAGTCAGCTATGGCTACACCTTC	CSAYHGAVSYGYTF
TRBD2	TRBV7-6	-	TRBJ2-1	TGTGCCAGCAGCTTGGGACTAGCGGGAGCCGCGGGTTCCTACAATGAGCAGTTCTTC	CASSLGLAGAAGSYNEQFF